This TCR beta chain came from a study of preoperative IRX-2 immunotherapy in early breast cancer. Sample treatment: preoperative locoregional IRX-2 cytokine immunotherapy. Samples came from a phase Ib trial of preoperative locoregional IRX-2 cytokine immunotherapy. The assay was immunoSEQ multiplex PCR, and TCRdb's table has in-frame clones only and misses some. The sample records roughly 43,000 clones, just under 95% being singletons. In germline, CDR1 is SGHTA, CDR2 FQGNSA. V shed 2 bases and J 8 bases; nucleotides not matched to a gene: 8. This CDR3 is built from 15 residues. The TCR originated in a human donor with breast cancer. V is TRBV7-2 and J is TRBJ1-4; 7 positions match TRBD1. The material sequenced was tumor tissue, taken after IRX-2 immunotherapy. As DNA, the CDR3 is TGTGCCAGCAGCTTATCCGGGACAGCCATCGAAAAACTGTTTTTT. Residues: CASSLSGTAIEKLFF. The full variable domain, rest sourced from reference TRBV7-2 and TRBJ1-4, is GAGVSQSPSNKVTEKGKDVELRCDPISGHTALYWYRQSLGQGLEFLIYFQGNSAPDKSGLPSDRFSAERTGGSVSTLTIQRTQQEDSAVYLCASSLSGTAIEKLFFGSGTQLSVL.